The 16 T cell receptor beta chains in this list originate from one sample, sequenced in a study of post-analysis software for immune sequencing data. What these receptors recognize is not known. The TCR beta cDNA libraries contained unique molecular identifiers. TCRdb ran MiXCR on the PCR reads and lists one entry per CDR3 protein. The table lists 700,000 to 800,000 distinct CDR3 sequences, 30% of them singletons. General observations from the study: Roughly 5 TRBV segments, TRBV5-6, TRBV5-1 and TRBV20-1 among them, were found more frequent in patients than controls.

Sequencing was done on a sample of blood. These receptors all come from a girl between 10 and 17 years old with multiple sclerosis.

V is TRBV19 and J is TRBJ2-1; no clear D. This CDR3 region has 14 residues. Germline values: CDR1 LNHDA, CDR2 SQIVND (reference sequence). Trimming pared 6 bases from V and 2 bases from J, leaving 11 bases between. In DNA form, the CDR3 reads TGTGCCAGTAGGATGATACACCCCTACAATGAGCAGTTCTTC. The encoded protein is CASRMIHPYNEQFF.

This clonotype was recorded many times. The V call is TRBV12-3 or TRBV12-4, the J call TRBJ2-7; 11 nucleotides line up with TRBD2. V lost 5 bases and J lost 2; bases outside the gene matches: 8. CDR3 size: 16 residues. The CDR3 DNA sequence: TGTGCCAGCAGTCCCCTTTCTAGCGGGAGGACCTACGAGCAGTACTTC. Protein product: CASSPLSSGRTYEQYF.

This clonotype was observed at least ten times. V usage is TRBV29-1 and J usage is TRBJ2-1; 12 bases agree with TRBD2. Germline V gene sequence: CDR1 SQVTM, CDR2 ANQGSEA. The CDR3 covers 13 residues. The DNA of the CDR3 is TGCAGTGGGAGACTAGCGGGAGTGAATGAGCAGTTCTTC. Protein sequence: CSGRLAGVNEQFF.

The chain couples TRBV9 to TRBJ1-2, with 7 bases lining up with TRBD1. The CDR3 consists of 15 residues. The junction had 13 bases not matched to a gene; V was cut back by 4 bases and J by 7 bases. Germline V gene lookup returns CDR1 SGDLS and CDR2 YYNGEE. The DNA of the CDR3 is TGTGCCAGCAGCCTCCTCGACAGGGTGAGAAGTGGCTACACCTTC. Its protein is CASSLLDRVRSGYTF.

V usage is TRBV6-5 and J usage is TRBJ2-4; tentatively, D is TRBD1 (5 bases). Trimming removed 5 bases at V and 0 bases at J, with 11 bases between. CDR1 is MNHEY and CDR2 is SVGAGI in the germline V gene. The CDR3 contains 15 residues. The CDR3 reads CASSATDLAKNIQYF. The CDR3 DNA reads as TGTGCCAGCAGTGCGACAGATCTAGCCAAAAACATTCAGTACTTC.

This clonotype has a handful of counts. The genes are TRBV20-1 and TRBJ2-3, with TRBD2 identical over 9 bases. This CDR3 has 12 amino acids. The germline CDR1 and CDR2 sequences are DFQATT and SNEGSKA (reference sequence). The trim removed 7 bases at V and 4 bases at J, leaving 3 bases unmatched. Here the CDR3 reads CSVAGEADTQYF. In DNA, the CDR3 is TGCAGTGTAGCGGGAGAAGCAGATACGCAGTATTTT.

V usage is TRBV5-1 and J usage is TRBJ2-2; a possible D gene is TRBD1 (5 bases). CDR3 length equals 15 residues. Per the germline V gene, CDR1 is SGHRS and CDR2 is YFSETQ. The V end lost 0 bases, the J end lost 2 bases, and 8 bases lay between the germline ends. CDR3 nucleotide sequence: TGCGCCAGCAGCTTGGACAGGTTTAACACCGGGGAGCTGTTTTTT. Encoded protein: CASSLDRFNTGELFF.

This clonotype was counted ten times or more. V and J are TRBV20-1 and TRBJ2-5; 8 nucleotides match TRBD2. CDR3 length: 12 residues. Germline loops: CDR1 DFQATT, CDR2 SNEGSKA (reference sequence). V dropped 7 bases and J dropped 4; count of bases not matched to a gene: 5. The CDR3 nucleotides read TGCAGTGAGGCTCTAGCGGGAGAGACCCAGTACTTC. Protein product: CSEALAGETQYF.

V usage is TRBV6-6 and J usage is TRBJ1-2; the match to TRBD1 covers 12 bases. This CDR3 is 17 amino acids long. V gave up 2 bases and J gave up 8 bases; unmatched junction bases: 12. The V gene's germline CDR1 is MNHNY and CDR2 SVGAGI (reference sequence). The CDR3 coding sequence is TGTGCCAGCAGTTACACCGGGACAGGGGGCGCCCCCCGGGGCTACACCTTC. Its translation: CASSYTGTGGAPRGYTF.

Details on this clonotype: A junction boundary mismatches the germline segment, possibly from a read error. The CDR3 spells CVSSVRQGIMNTEAFF. CDR3 nucleotides: TGTGTCAGCAGCGTAAGACAGGGTATCATGAACACTGAAGCTTTCTTT. The chain carries TRBV6-5 and TRBJ1-1; 7 bases are shared with TRBD1. The CDR3 consists of 16 residues. Germline-derived CDR1 and CDR2 are MNHEY and SVGAGI.

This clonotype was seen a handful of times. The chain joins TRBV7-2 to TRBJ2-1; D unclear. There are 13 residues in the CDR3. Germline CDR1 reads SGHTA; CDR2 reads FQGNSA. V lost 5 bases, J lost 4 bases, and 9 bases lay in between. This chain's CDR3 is CASSRAVYNEQFF. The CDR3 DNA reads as TGTGCCAGCAGCCGGGCCGTGTACAATGAGCAGTTCTTC.

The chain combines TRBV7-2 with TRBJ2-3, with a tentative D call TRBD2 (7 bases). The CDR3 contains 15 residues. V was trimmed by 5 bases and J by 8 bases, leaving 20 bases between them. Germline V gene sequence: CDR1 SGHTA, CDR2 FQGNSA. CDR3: CASSNGGGSVSTQYF. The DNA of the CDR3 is TGTGCCAGCAGCAACGGCGGGGGCTCCGTCAGTACGCAGTATTTT.

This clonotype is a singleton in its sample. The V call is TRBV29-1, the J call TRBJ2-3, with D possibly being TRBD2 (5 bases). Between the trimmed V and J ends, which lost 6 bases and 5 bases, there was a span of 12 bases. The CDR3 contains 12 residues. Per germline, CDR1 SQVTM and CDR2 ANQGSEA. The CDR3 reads CSVKEVGDTQYF. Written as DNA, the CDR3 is TGCAGCGTCAAGGAGGTCGGAGATACGCAGTATTTT.

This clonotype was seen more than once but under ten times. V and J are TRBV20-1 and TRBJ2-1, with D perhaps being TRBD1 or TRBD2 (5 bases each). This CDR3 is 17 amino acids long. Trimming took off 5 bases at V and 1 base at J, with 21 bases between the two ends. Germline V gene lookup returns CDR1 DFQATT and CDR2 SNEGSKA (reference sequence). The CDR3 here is CSARPGPGLPSYNEQFF. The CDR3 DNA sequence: TGCAGTGCTCGACCGGGACCCGGCTTACCTTCCTACAATGAGCAGTTCTTC.

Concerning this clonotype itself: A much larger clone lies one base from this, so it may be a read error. As DNA, the CDR3 is TGTGCCAGCACGGGGGGCTCAGATTTGGGGATAGCCTACGAGCAGTACTTC. It translates to CASTGGSDLGIAYEQYF. V gene TRBV5-6 combines with J gene TRBJ2-4; TRBD2 is a possible D gene (7 bases). The J call may be faulty, since TRBJ2-7 better matches the DNA end. The germline V gene encodes CDR1 SGHDT and CDR2 YYEEEE. This CDR3 is built from 17 residues.

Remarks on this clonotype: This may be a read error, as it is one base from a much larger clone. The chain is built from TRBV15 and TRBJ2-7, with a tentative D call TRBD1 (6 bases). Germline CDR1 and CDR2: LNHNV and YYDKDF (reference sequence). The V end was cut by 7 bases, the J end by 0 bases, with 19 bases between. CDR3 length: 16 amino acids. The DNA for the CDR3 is TGTGCCACCAACAGTCCCCGGGACACCAACTCCTACGAGCAGTACTTC. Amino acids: CATNSPRDTNSYEQYF.